Listed here is a single T cell receptor beta chain. Its specificity is unknown. The data stem from a study of graft-versus-host responses after intestinal transplantation. Using immunoSEQ multiplex PCR, the repertoire was profiled, and TCRdb retains in-frame clones only, with some absent. Here the sample spans roughly 90,000 clones, approximately 90% being singletons. Sequenced material: unstimulated CD4+ T cells sorted from spleen or lymph node cells, taken before transplant. This TCR was recovered from a human donor who was the organ donor for an intestinal transplant.

CDR3 region: CASSPGTGFSNEQFF. The CDR3 region has the DNA TGTGCCAGCTCACCGGGGACAGGGTTCAGCAATGAGCAGTTCTTC. The chain links TRBV18 to TRBJ2-1; 9 positions match TRBD1. This CDR3 has 15 residues. Looked up from germline, CDR1 is KGHSH and CDR2 is LQKENI. Trimming removed 3 bases from V and 6 bases from J; junction bases left unmatched: 6.